The rows below give T cell receptor beta chains drawn from one sample of a study of T cells in Graves' hyperthyroidism and ophthalmopathy. TCRdb itself ran the multiplex PCR reads through MiXCR, one entry per CDR3 protein. The repertoire holds fewer than 600,000 distinct CDR3 sequences, about an eighth seen once, with about a sixth in the top ten. The specimen was blood. The origin of the receptors is a woman aged 18-30 years with Graves' hyperthyroidism. CDR3s include the opening cysteine and the closing phenylalanine or tryptophan. A D gene is named only where the DNA matches it firmly. The listing skips clone size in some rows; elsewhere it reads once, few, many or a size class.

D gene	J gene	clone size	V gene	CDR3 DNA	CDR3 protein
TRBD1	TRBJ2-6	few	TRBV9	TGTGCCAGCAGCGGCTCAGGGGGCATCCTTTCTGTGGCCAACGTCCTGACTTTC	CASSGSGGILSVANVLTF
NA	TRBJ1-6	many	TRBV6-5	TGTGCCAGCAGTTACGGGACGAGTAATTCACCCCTCCACTTT	CASSYGTSNSPLHF
NA	TRBJ1-1	many	TRBV12-3/TRBV12-4	TGTGCCAGCAGTGAACCGGGACACTTGAACACTGAAGCTTTCTTT	CASSEPGHLNTEAFF
TRBD1	TRBJ1-2	few	TRBV5-1	TGCGCCAGCAGCTTGAATGGACAGGGGGCCATCTATGGCTACACCTTC	CASSLNGQGAIYGYTF
NA	TRBJ1-5	few	TRBV6-1	TGTGCCAGCAGAGCGGCTGGACCGTCGAAGGGACCCCAGCATTTT	CASRAAGPSKGPQHF
NA	TRBJ2-7	NA	TRBV7-8	TGTGCCAGCAGCCTTAGAGTTTGGGCAGGGTTAAACTACGAGCAGTACTTC	CASSLRVWAGLNYEQYF
NA	TRBJ2-2	many	TRBV20-1	TGCAGTGCTAGACCCGGGGGCTCGAACACCGGGGAGCTGTTTTTT	CSARPGGSNTGELFF
TRBD2	TRBJ2-7	NA	TRBV7-9	TGTGCCAGCAGCTTAGTAGGACTAGAGCCTGACGAGCAGTACTTC	CASSLVGLEPDEQYF
TRBD1	TRBJ1-2	NA	TRBV3-1	TGTGCCAGCAGCCAAGAGGGGACAGGTTATGGCTACACCTTC	CASSQEGTGYGYTF
NA	TRBJ2-5	many	TRBV19	TGTGCCAGTAGTGGCCTCAACCGGCAAGAGACCCAGTACTTC	CASSGLNRQETQYF
NA	TRBJ1-1	many	TRBV15	TGTGCCACCAGCAGAGATGCGGGGGGATCAGACACTGAAGCTTTCTTT	CATSRDAGGSDTEAFF
TRBD2	TRBJ2-2	many	TRBV5-1	TGCGCCAGCGCTAGCGGGACGAACACCGGGGAGCTGTTTTTT	CASASGTNTGELFF
NA	TRBJ1-1	many	TRBV3-1	TGTGCCAGCAGCTTCCGTCAGGGAGTAGCTGAAGCTTTCTTT	CASSFRQGVAEAFF
TRBD1	TRBJ1-2	once	TRBV28	TGTGCCAGCAGTACCCGGACAGGGGGCGATAACTATGGCTACACCTTC	CASSTRTGGDNYGYTF
TRBD1	TRBJ1-4	NA	TRBV9	TGTGCCAGCAGCGTAGCGGGGGACAGGGAGGAAAAACTGTTTTTT	CASSVAGDREEKLFF
NA	TRBJ1-6	many	TRBV20-1	TGCAGTGCGCAGTACAGAATTGATAATTCACCCCTCCACTTT	CSAQYRIDNSPLHF
NA	TRBJ1-1	NA	TRBV10-3	TGTGCCATCAGTGCGGGGGTATCGGAAGCTTTCTTT	CAISAGVSEAFF
NA	TRBJ2-7	NA	TRBV6-1	TGTGCCAGCAGAAGGGCAGGGTCCTCCTACGAGCAGTACTTC	CASRRAGSSYEQYF
TRBD1	TRBJ1-1	few	TRBV13	TGTGCCAGCAGCTTAAGGACAGGGTGGACTGAAGCTTTCTTT	CASSLRTGWTEAFF
NA	TRBJ1-5	NA	TRBV27	TGTGCCAGCAGCGCCTCCCGGGACACCTATCGGCCCCAGCATTTT	CASSASRDTYRPQHF
NA	TRBJ2-2	many	TRBV27	TGTGCCAGCAGTTTATTTGGCAGGGTAACTGGGACCGGGGAGCTGTTTTTT	CASSLFGRVTGTGELFF
TRBD1	TRBJ2-3	many	TRBV11-2	TGTGCCAGCAGCGACACGGACAGGGAGGCCACAGATACGCAGTATTTT	CASSDTDREATDTQYF
NA	TRBJ1-1	many	TRBV10-3	TGTGCCATCAGTGAGTCGCGGGGTAGTAACACTGAAGCTTTCTTT	CAISESRGSNTEAFF
NA	TRBJ2-5	many	TRBV12-3/TRBV12-4	TGTGCCAGCAGTTCCGTGACTAGGCGGGAGACCCAGTACTTC	CASSSVTRRETQYF
TRBD2	TRBJ2-2	many	TRBV11-3	TGTGCCAGCAGCTTAGACGGGACTAGCGGGAACATGGGAACCGGGGAGCTGTTTTTT	CASSLDGTSGNMGTGELFF
TRBD1	TRBJ1-1	few	TRBV10-3	TGTGCCATGGGACAGGGTGGTGAAGCTTTCTTT	CAMGQGGEAFF
NA	TRBJ2-3	few	TRBV7-3	TGTGCCAGCAGCTTAATCGGGGACACAGATACGCAGTATTTT	CASSLIGDTDTQYF